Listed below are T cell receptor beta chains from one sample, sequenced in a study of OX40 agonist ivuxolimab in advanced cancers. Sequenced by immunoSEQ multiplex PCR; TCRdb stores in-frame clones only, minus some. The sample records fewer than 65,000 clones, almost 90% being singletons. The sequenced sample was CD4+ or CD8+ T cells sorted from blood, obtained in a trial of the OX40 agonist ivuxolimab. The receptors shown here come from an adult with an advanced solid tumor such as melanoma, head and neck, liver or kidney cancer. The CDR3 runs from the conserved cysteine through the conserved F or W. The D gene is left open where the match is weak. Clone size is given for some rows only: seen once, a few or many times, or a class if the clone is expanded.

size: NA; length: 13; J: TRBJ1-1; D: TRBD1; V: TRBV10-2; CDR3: CASGRQGNTEAFF; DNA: TGCGCCAGCGGGAGACAGGGGAACACTGAAGCTTTCTTT
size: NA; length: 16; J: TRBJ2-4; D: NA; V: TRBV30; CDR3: CASRGRGYEAKNIQYF; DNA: TGTGCCTCCCGGGGTAGGGGATATGAAGCCAAAAACATTCAGTACTTC
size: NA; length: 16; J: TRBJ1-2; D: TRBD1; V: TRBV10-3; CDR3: CAISESRTGDYYGYTF; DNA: TGTGCCATCAGTGAGTCGCGGACAGGGGATTACTATGGCTACACCTTC
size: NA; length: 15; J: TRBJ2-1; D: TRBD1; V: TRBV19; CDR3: CASSMGSTGWNEQFF; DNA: TGTGCCAGTAGTATGGGGTCGACAGGGTGGAATGAGCAGTTCTTC
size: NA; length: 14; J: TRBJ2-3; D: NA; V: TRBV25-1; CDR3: CASSERTSTDTQYF; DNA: TGTGCCAGCAGTGAAAGGACTAGCACAGATACGCAGTATTTT
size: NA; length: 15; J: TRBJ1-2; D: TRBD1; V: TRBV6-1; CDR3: CASSISGQGIYGYTF; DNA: TGTGCCAGCAGTATTTCGGGACAGGGAATCTATGGCTACACCTTC
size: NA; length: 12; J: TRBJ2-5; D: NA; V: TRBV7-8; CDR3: CASSSLQETQYF; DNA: TGTGCCAGCAGCTCCCTCCAAGAGACCCAGTACTTC
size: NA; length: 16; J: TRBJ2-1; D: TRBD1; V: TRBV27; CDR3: CASSPRDRGFLNEQFF; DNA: TGTGCCAGCAGTCCCCGGGACAGGGGTTTTTTGAATGAGCAGTTCTTC
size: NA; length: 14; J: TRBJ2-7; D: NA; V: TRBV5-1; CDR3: CASSSGTEALGQYF; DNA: TGTGCCAGCAGCTCCGGGACTGAGGCTCTTGGGCAGTACTTC
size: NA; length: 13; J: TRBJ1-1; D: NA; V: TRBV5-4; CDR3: CASSLQGSTEAFF; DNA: TGTGCCAGCAGCTTGCAGGGAAGCACTGAAGCTTTCTTT
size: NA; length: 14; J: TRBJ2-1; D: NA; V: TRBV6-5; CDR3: CASRSRGGYNEQFF; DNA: TGTGCCAGCAGGTCGAGAGGAGGGTACAATGAGCAGTTCTTC
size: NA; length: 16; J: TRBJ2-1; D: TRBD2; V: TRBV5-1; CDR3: CASSLEGTSPQDEQFF; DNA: TGCGCCAGCAGCTTGGAAGGGACTAGCCCGCAGGATGAGCAGTTCTTC
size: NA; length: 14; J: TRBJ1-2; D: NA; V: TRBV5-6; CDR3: CASSVRGANYGYTF; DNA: TGTGCCAGCAGCGTCCGAGGAGCTAACTATGGCTACACCTTC
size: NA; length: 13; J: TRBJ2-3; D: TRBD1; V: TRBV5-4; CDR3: CASSWTGEDTQYF; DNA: TGTGCCAGCAGCTGGACAGGGGAAGATACGCAGTATTTT
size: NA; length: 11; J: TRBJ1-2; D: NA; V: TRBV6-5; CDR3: CASSDNYGYTF; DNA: TGTGCCAGCAGTGACAACTATGGCTACACCTTC
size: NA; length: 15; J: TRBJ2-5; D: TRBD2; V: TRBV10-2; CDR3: CASVLAGGPKETQYF; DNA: TGCGCCAGCGTACTAGCGGGAGGGCCAAAAGAGACCCAGTACTTC
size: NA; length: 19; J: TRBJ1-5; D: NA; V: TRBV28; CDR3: CASSLGSFFTGRLNQPQHF; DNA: TGTGCCAGCAGTTTAGGGAGCTTTTTTACAGGGCGACTTAATCAGCCCCAGCATTTT
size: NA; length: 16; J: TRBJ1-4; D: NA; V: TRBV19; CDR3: CARTPFVGRPNEKLFF; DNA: TGTGCCAGGACGCCCTTCGTTGGCAGACCGAATGAAAAACTGTTTTTT
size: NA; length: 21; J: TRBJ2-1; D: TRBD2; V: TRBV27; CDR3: CASSPQTPGLAGGASYNEQFF; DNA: TGTGCCAGCAGTCCCCAAACTCCGGGACTAGCGGGAGGTGCCTCCTACAATGAGCAGTTCTTC
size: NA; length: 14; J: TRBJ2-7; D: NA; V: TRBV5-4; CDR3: CASSLAGALNEQYF; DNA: TGTGCCAGCAGCTTGGCGGGGGCCCTAAACGAGCAGTACTTC
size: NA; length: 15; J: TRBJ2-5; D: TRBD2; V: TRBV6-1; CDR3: CASREQGLAMETQYF; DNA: TGTGCCAGCAGGGAACAGGGACTAGCGATGGAGACCCAGTACTTC
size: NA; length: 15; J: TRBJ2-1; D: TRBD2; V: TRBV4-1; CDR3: CASSPFSGRADEQFF; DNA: TGCGCCAGCAGCCCATTTAGCGGGAGGGCCGATGAGCAGTTCTTC
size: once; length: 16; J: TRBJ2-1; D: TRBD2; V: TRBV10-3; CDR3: CAISRGAGVWDNEQFF; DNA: TGTGCCATCAGTAGGGGAGCGGGAGTATGGGACAATGAGCAGTTCTTC
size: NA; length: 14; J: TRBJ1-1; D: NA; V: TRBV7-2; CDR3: CASSLGTAGTEAFF; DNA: TGTGCCAGCAGCTTAGGGACAGCGGGAACTGAAGCTTTCTTT
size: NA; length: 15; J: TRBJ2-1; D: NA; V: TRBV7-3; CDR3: CASSHGQGKGNEQFF; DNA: TGTGCCAGCAGCCATGGGCAGGGGAAGGGCAATGAGCAGTTCTTC
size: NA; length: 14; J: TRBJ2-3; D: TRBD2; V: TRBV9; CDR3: CASSWTSEADTQYF; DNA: TGTGCCAGCAGCTGGACTAGCGAAGCAGATACGCAGTATTTT
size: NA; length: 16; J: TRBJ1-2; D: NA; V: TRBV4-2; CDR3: CASSQDSPGPKDGYTF; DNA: TGTGCCAGCAGCCAAGATAGCCCAGGACCTAAGGATGGCTACACCTTC
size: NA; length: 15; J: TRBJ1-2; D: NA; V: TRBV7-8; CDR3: CASSLSDSANYGYTF; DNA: TGTGCCAGCAGCTTATCCGACAGCGCAAACTATGGCTACACCTTC
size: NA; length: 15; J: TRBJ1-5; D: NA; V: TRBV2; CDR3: CASRPEQDRNQPQHF; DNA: TGTGCCAGCAGGCCCGAACAGGATCGCAATCAGCCCCAGCATTTT
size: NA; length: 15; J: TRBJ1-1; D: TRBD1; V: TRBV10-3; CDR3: CAISDSTGGKTEAFF; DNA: TGTGCCATCAGTGATTCGACAGGGGGAAAAACTGAAGCTTTCTTT
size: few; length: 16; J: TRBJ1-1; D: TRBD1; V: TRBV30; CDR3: CAWRRDRATGGRRAFF; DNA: TGTGCCTGGCGCCGGGACAGGGCCACGGGGGGAAGGAGAGCTTTCTTT
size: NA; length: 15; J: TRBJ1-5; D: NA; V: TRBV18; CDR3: CASSPGGAGNQPQHF; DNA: TGTGCCAGCTCACCAGGGGGGGCGGGCAATCAGCCCCAGCATTTT
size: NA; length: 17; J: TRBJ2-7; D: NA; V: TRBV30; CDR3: CAWSADLRRGFKIGQYF; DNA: TGTGCCTGGAGTGCTGACCTCCGGAGGGGTTTCAAGATAGGGCAGTACTTC
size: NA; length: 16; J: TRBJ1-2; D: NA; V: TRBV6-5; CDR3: CASSYSRTLSNYGYTF; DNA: TGTGCCAGCAGTTACTCCCGGACACTCTCTAACTATGGCTACACCTTC
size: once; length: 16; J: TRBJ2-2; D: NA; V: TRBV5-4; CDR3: CASSPGHSSWTGELFF; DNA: TGTGCCAGCAGCCCGGGACACAGTTCGTGGACCGGGGAGCTGTTTTTT
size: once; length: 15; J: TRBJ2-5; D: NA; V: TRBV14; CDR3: CASSQVGLKQETQYF; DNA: TGTGCCAGCAGCCAAGTCGGACTAAAACAAGAGACCCAGTACTTC
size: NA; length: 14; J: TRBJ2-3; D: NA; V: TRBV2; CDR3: CASYAVRATDTQYF; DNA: TGTGCCAGCTACGCGGTAAGGGCCACAGATACGCAGTATTTT
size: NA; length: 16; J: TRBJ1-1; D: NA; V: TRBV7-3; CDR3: CASSLMAPGSNTEAFF; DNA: TGTGCCAGCAGCTTAATGGCGCCAGGGTCGAACACTGAAGCTTTCTTT
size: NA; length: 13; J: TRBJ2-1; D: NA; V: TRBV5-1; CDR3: CASSFGGNNEQFF; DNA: TGCGCCAGCAGCTTTGGGGGGAATAATGAGCAGTTCTTC
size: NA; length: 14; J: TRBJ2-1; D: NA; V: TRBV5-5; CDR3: CASSSANGYNEQFF; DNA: TGTGCCAGCAGCAGCGCAAACGGGTACAATGAGCAGTTCTTC
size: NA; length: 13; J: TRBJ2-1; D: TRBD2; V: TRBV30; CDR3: CAWSFLWGGEQFF; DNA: TGTGCCTGGAGTTTCCTCTGGGGGGGTGAGCAGTTCTTC
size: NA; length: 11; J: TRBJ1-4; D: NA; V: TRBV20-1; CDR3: CSVQGNEKLFF; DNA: TGCAGTGTACAGGGTAATGAAAAACTGTTTTTT
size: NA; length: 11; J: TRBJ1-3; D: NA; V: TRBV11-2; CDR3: CASSEGNTIYF; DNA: TGTGCCAGCAGCGAGGGAAACACCATATATTTT
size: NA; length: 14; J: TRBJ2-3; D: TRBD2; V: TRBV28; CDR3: CASRSPSGRGTQYF; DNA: TGTGCCAGCAGGTCCCCCAGCGGGAGAGGCACGCAGTATTTT
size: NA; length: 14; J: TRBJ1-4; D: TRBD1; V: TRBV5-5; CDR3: CASSSTGANEKLFF; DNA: TGTGCCAGCAGCTCGACAGGGGCTAATGAAAAACTGTTTTTT
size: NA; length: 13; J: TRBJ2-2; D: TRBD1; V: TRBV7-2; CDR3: CASSQDRAGELFF; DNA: TGTGCCAGCAGCCAAGACAGGGCCGGGGAGCTGTTTTTT
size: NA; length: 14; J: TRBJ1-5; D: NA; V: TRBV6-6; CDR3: CASSSWTVPSLQHF; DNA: TGTGCCAGCAGTTCTTGGACGGTGCCCAGTCTCCAGCATTTT
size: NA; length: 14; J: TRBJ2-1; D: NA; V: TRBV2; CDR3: CASRSRAQNNEQFF; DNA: TGTGCCAGCAGGTCGAGGGCCCAGAACAATGAGCAGTTCTTC
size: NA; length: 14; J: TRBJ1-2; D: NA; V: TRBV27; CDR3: CASSSAGVRRGYTF; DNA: TGTGCCAGCAGTTCCGCGGGGGTCCGGCGAGGCTACACCTTC
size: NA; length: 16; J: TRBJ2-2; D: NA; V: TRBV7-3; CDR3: CASSRRANANTGELFF; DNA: TGTGCCAGCAGCCGGCGAGCGAACGCGAACACCGGGGAGCTGTTTTTT
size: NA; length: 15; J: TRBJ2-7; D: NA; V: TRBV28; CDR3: CASSPSSGNRYEQYF; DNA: TGTGCCAGCAGTCCCTCTTCCGGGAATCGGTACGAGCAGTACTTC
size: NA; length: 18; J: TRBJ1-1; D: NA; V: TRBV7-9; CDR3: CASSLDGWDTAGDTEAFF; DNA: TGTGCCAGCAGCTTAGACGGATGGGACACGGCGGGGGACACTGAAGCTTTCTTT
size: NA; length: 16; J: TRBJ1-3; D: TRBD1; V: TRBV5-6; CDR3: CASSSGQGRSGNTIYF; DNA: TGTGCCAGCAGCTCAGGACAGGGCCGCTCTGGAAACACCATATATTTT
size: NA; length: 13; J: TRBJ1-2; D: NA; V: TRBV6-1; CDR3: CASSEMGTGGYTF; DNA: TGTGCCAGCAGTGAAATGGGGACGGGTGGCTACACCTTC
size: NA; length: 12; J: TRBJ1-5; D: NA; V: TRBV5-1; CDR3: CAPVWGNQPQHF; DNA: TGCGCACCCGTGTGGGGGAATCAGCCCCAGCATTTT